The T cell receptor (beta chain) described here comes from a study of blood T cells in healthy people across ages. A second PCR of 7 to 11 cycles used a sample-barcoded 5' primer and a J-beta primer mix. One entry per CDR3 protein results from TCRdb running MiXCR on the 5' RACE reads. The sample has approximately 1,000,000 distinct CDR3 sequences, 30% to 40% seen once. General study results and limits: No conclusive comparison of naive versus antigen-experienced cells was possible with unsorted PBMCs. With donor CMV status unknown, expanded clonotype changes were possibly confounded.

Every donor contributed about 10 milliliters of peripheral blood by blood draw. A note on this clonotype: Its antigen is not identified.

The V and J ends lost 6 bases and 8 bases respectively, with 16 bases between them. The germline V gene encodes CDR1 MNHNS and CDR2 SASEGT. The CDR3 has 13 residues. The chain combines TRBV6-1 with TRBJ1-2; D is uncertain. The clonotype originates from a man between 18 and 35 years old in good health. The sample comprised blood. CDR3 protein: CASRIDDIVGYTF. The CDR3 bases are TGTGCCAGCAGGATTGATGATATAGTGGGCTACACCTTC.